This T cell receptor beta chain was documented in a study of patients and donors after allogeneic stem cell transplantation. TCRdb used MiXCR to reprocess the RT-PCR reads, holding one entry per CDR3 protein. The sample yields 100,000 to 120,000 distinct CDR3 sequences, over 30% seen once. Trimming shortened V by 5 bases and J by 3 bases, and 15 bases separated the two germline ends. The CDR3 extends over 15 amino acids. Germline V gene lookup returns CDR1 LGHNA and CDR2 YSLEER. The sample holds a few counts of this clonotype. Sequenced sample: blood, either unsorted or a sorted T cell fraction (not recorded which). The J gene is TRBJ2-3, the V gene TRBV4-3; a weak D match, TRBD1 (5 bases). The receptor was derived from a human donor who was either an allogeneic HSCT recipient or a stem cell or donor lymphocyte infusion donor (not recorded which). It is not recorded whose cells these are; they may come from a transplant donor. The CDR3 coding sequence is TGCGCCAGCAGCAAAGGGGTAGTAGGGACAGATACGCAGTATTTT. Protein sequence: CASSKGVVGTDTQYF.